The clone carrying this T cell receptor (beta chain) has at least ten counts. The antigen is unknown. This CDR3 region has 13 residues. V lost 4 bases, J lost 2 bases, and 7 bases lay in between. CDR1 and CDR2 from the germline V gene are SEHNR and FQNEAQ (reference sequence). This sample is drawn from a study of spatial heterogeneity in lung cancer. Overall study: Beta-chain sequences consistently outnumbered alpha-chain sequences in detection. Study-wide results and limits: Compared with follow-up, resection was when ubiquitous expanded tumor TCRs appeared in blood more.

Described time point: sample taken at primary tumor resection. Sequencing of whole RNA from tumor, nontumor lung or frozen PBMC involved no sorting. TCRdb redid the calling of the 5' RACE reads with MiXCR, one entry per CDR3 protein. The sample includes under 50,000 distinct CDR3 sequences, 4% to 6% of them seen just once. The receptor comes from a female donor with early-stage non-small cell lung cancer. The chain uses TRBV7-9 and TRBJ2-3; TRBD1 or TRBD2 may be the D gene (5 bases each). The source was PBMCs, collected at surgery. The CDR3, as DNA: TGTGCCAGCAGCTCGGGGACCACAGATACGCAGTATTTT. It is translated as CASSSGTTDTQYF.